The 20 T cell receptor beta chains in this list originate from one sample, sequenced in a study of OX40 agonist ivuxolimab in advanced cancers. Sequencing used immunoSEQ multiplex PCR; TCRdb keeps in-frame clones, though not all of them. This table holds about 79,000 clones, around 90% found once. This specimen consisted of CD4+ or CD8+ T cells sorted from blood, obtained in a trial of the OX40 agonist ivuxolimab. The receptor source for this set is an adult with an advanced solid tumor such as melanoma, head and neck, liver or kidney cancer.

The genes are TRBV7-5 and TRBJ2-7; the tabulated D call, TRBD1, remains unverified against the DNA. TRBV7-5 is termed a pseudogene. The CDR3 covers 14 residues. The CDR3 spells CARSLETGYYEQYF. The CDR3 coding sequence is TGTGCCAGAAGCCTAGAGACAGGGTACTACGAGCAGTACTTC.

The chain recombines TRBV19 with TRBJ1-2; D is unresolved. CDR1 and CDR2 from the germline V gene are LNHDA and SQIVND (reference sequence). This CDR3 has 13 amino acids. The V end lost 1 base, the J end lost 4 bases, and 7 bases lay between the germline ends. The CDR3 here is CASSIGILYGYTF. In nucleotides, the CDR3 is TGTGCCAGTAGTATAGGAATCCTCTATGGCTACACCTTC.

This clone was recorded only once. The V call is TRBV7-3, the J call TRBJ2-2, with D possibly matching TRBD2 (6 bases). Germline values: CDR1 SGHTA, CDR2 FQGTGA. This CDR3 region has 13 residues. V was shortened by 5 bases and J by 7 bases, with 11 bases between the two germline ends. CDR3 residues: CASSPRRDGELFF. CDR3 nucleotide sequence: TGTGCCAGCAGCCCCCGGCGGGACGGGGAGCTGTTTTTT.

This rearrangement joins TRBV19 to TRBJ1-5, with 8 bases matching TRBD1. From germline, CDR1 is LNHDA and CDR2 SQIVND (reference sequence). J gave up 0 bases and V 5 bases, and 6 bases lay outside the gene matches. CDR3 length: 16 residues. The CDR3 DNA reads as TGTGCCAGTAGTCAAACAGGGGGGGGTAGCAATCAGCCCCAGCATTTT. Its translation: CASSQTGGGSNQPQHF.

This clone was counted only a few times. Here the CDR3 reads CASRTDRAVGYTF. CDR3 DNA: TGTGCCAGTAGGACGGACAGGGCGGTTGGCTACACCTTC. This chain connects TRBV19 to TRBJ1-2, with 8 bases identical to TRBD1. V was clipped by 6 bases and J by 7 bases; unmatched bases: 7. Germline loops: CDR1 LNHDA, CDR2 SQIVND (reference sequence). The CDR3 has 13 amino acids. Drawing the rest from reference TRBV19 and TRBJ1-2, the complete variable domain is DGGITQSPKYLFRKEGQNVTLSCEQNLNHDAMYWYRQDPGQGLRLIYYSQIVNDFQKGDIAEGYSVSREKKESFPLTVTSAQKNPTAFYLCASRTDRAVGYTFGSGTRLTVV.

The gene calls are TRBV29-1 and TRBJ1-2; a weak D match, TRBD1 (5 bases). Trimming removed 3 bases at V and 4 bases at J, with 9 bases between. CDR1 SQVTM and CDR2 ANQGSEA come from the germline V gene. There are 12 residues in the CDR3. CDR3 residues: CSVDWGSYGYTF. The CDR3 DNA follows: TGCAGCGTTGATTGGGGGTCCTATGGCTACACCTTC.

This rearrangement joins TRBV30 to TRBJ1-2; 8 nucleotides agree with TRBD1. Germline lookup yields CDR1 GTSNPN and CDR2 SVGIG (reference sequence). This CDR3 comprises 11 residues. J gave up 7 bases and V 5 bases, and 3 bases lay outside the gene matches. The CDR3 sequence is CAWGQGAGYTF. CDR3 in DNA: TGTGCCTGGGGACAGGGCGCTGGCTACACCTTC.

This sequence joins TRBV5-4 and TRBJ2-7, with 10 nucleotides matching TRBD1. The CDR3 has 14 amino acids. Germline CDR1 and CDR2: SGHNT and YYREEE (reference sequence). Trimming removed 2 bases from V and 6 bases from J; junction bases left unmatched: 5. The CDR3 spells CASSFGTGEGEQYF. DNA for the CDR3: TGTGCCAGCAGCTTCGGGACAGGGGAAGGCGAGCAGTACTTC.

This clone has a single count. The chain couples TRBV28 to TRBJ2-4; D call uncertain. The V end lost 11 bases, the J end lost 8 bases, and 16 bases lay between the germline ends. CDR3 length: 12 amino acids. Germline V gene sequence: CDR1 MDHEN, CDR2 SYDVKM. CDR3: CALPGPGDIQYF. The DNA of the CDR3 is TGTGCCTTACCGGGCCCGGGTGACATTCAGTACTTC.

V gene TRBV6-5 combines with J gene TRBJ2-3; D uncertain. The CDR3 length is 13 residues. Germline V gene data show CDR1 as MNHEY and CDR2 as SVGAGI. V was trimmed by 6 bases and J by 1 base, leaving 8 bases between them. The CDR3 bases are TGTGCCAGCAGCCCAGGTGGCACAGATACGCAGTATTTT. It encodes CASSPGGTDTQYF.

CDR3 in DNA: TGTGCCAGCAGCTTAGTGGACAACTCCTACAATGAGCAGTTCTTC. Residues: CASSLVDNSYNEQFF. The J gene is TRBJ2-1, the V gene TRBV11-2, with D possibly being TRBD1 (5 bases). The CDR3 has 15 residues. The V gene's germline CDR1 is SGHAT and CDR2 FQNNGV. V lost 1 base and J lost 0, with 7 bases in between.

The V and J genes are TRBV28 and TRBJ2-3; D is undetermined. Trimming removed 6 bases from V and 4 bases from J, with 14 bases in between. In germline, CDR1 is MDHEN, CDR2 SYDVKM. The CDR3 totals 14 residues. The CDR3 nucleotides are TGTGCCAGCAGGGCAGGAGCCAGCGCAGATACGCAGTATTTT. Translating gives CASRAGASADTQYF.

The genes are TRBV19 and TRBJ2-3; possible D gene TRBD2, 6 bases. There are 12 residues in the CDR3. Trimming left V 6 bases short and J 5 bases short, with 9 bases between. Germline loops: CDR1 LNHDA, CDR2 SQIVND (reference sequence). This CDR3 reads CASSPTRDTQYF. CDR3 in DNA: TGTGCCAGTAGCCCGACTAGAGATACGCAGTATTTT.

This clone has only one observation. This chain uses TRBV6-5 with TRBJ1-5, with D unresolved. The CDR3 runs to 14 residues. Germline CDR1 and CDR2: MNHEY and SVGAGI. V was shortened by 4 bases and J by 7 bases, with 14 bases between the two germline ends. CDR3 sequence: CASSSWMGSQPQHF. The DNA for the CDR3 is TGTGCCAGCAGTTCCTGGATGGGGTCCCAGCCCCAGCATTTT.

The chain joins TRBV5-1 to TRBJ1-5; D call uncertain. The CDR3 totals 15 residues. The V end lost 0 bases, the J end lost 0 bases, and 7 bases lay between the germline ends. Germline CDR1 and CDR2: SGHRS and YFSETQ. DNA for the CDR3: TGCGCCAGCAGCTTGGAGCCCAGTAGCAATCAGCCCCAGCATTTT. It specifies CASSLEPSSNQPQHF.

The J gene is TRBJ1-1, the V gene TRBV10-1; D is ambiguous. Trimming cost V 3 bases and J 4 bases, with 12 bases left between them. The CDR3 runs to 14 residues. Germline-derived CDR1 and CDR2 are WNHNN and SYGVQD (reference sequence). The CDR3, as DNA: TGCGCCAGCAGTGAATCGGACCGCCGCACTGAAGCTTTCTTT. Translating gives CASSESDRRTEAFF.

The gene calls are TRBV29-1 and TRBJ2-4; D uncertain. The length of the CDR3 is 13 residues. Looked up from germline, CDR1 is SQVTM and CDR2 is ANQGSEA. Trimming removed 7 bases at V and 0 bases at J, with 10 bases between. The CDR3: CSAAVVAKNIQYF. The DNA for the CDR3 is TGCAGCGCCGCGGTAGTAGCCAAAAACATTCAGTACTTC. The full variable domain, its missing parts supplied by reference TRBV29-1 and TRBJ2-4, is SAVISQKPSRDICQRGTSLTIQCQVDSQVTMMFWYRQQPGQSLTLIATANQGSEATYESGFVIDKFPISRPNLTFSTLTVSNMSPEDSSIYLCSAAVVAKNIQYFGAGTRLSVL.

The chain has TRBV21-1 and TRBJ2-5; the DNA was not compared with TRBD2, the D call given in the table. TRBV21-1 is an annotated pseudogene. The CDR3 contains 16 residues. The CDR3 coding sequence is TGTGCCAGCAGCAAAGAGCTAGCGGAGACTAAAGAGACCCAGTACTTC. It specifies CASSKELAETKETQYF.

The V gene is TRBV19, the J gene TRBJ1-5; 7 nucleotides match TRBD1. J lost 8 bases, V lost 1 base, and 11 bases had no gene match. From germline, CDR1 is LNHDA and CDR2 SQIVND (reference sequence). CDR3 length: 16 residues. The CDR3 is CASSIVIRDSGKPQHF. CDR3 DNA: TGTGCCAGTAGTATAGTGATTCGGGACAGCGGGAAGCCCCAGCATTTT.

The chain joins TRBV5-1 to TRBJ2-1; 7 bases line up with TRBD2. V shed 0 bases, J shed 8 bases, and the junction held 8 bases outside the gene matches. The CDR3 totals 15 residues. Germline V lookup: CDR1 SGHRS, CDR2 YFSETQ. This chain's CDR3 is CASSLVGGRTDEQFF. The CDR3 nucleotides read TGCGCCAGCAGCTTGGTGGGCGGGAGAACGGATGAGCAGTTCTTC. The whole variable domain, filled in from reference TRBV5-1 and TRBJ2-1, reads KAGVTQTPRYLIKTRGQQVTLSCSPISGHRSVSWYQQTPGQGLQFLFEYFSETQRNKGNFPGRFSGRQFSNSRSEMNVSTLELGDSALYLCASSLVGGRTDEQFFGPGTRLTVL.